The clone carrying this TCR beta chain was picked up a small number of times. The data are from a study of blood T cell repertoires in COVID-19. Study summary: Whether acute or convalescent, the COVID-19 samples came from the United States, Italy and Spain. PBMCs, B-cell-depleted T cells, or T cells were the source of the cDNA or gDNA that made up the material.

As originally analysed: Reference gene primers were amplified, and this amplification served to estimate nucleated cell counts. Generated by immunoSEQ multiplex PCR, the TCRdb table keeps only in-frame clones and is missing some. V, J and clone size are those of that table, while D and trimming were read from the DNA. This table has more than 30,000 clones, around three quarters appearing once. Deletions cut 4 bases from V and 8 bases from J, with 15 bases between. This CDR3 is built from 13 residues. Germline lookup yields CDR1 SQVTM and CDR2 ANQGSEA. This chain joins TRBV29-1 and TRBJ2-1, with no clear D. This TCR came from a woman aged 70-85 years with acute or convalescent COVID-19. The sequenced sample consisted of peripheral blood. The CDR3: CSVGRAVGDEQFF. CDR3 nucleotides: TGCAGCGTTGGACGCGCGGTAGGCGATGAGCAGTTCTTC.